The source of this T cell receptor (beta chain) is a study of blood T cell repertoires in COVID-19. Sequenced by immunoSEQ multiplex PCR; TCRdb stores in-frame clones only, minus some. The sample shows over 25,000 clones, about 90% of them seen only once. The V end lost 1 base, the J end lost 5 bases, and 15 bases lay between the germline ends. CDR1 is LNHDA and CDR2 is SQIVND in the germline V gene (reference sequence). CDR3 length: 15 amino acids. Only one count was recorded for this clone. The sequence was obtained from a human donor with active COVID-19. The donor label of this sample is uncertain. The V call is TRBV19, the J call TRBJ2-7, with D unresolved. The specimen sequenced was peripheral blood. The CDR3 DNA follows: TGTGCCAGTAGTATAGGGCCTGCCCAGGATGACGAGCAGTACTTC. Protein: CASSIGPAQDDEQYF. Together with reference TRBV19 and TRBJ2-7, the CDR3 gives the full variable domain: DGGITQSPKYLFRKEGQNVTLSCEQNLNHDAMYWYRQDPGQGLRLIYYSQIVNDFQKGDIAEGYSVSREKKESFPLTVTSAQKNPTAFYLCASSIGPAQDDEQYFGPGTRLTVT.